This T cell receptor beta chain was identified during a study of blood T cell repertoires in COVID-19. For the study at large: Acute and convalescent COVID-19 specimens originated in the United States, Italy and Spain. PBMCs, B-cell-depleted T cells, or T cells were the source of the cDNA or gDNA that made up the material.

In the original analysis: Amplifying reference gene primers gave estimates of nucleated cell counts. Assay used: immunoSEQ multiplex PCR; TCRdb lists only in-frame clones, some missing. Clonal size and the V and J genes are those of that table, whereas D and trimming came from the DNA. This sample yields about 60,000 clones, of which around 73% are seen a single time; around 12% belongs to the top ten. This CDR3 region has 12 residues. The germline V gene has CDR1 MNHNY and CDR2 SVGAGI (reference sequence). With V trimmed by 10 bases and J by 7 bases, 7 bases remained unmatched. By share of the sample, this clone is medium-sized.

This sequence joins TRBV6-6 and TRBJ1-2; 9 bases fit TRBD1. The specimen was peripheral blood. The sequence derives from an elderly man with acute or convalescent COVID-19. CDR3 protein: CATGTGLGGYTF. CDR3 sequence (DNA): TGTGCCACCGGGACAGGGCTGGGTGGCTACACCTTC.